Detailed here is one T cell receptor (beta chain). The data belong to a study of blood T cell repertoires in COVID-19. Study-level background: Material from acute and convalescent COVID-19 was sourced from the United States, Italy and Spain. Sample material is recorded as cDNA or gDNA derived from T cells, B-cell-depleted T cells, or PBMCs.

Germline loops: CDR1 ENHRY, CDR2 SYGVKD. CDR3 size: 15 residues. The junction had 8 bases not matched to a gene; V was cut back by 5 bases and J by 7 bases. In the authors' methods: Reference gene primer amplification gave estimated nucleated cell counts. Repertoires were generated with immunoSEQ multiplex PCR, while TCRdb's copy carries only in-frame clones and drops some. V, J and clone size are taken as reported in that table, and D and trimming were inferred from the DNA itself. The data contain around 130,000 clones, more than 80% of them singletons. This chain links TRBV10-3 with TRBJ1-6, with 7 bases that match TRBD1. Sequencing was done on a sample of peripheral blood. The source of this sequence is a man between 65 and 79 years old with active or convalescent COVID-19. CDR3: CAISKGQEENSPLHF. The CDR3 DNA sequence: TGTGCCATCAGTAAAGGACAGGAGGAGAATTCACCCCTCCACTTT.